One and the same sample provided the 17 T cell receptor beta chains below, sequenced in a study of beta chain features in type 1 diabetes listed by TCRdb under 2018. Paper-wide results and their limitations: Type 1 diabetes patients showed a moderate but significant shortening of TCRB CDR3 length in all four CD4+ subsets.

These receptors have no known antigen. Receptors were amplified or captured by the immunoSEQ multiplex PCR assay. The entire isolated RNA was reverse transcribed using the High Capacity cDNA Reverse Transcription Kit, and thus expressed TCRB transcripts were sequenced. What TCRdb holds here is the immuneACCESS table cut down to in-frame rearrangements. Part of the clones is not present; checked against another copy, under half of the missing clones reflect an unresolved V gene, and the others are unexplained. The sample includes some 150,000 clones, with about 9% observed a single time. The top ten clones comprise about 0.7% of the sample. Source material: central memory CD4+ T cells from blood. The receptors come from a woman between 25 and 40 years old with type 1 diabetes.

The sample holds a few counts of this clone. The CDR3 bases are TGCAGCGTTGAATCGCAGCAGAATTTTAACGGGGAGCAGTACTTC. Encoded protein: CSVESQQNFNGEQYF. The V call is TRBV29-1, the J call TRBJ2-7; D gene uncertain. CDR3 size: 15 residues. The V end lost 2 bases, the J end lost 7 bases, and 21 bases lay between the germline ends. Germline CDR1 reads SQVTM; CDR2 reads ANQGSEA.

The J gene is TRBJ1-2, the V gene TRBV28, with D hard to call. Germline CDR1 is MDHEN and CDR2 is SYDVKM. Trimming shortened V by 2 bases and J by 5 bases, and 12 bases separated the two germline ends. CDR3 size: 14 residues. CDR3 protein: CASSLPGLKYGYTF. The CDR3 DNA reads TGTGCCAGCAGTTTACCTGGGCTGAAGTATGGCTACACCTTC.

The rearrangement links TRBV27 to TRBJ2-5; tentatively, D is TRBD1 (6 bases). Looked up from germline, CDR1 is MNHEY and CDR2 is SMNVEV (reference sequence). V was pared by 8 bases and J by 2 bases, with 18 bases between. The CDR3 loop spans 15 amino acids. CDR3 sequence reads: CASGRGAVVQETQYF. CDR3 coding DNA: TGTGCCAGCGGCAGGGGTGCGGTCGTTCAAGAGACCCAGTACTTC.

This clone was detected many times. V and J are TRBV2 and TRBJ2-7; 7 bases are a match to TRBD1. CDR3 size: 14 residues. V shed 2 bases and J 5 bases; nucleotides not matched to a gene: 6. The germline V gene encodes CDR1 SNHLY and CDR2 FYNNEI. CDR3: CASSERQGGNEQYF. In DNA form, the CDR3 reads TGTGCCAGCAGTGAAAGACAGGGTGGAAACGAGCAGTACTTC.

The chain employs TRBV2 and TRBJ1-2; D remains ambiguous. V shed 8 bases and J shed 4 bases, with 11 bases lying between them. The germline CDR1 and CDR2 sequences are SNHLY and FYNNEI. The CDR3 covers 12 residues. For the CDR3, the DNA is TGTGCCAGCCTTATGGTAGTCTATGGCTACACCTTC. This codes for CASLMVVYGYTF.

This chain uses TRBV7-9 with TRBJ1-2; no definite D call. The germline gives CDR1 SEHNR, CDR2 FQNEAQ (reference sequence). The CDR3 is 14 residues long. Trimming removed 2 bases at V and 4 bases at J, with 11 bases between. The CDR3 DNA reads TGTGCCAGCAGCTTACCGCCGGGAGGCTATGGCTACACCTTC. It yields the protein CASSLPPGGYGYTF.

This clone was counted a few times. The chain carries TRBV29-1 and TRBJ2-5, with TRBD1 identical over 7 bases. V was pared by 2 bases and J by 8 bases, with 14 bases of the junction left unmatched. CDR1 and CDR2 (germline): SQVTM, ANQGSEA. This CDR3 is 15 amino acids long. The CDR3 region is CSVESTGTAGDTQYF. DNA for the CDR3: TGCAGCGTTGAATCAACCGGGACAGCCGGAGATACCCAGTACTTC.

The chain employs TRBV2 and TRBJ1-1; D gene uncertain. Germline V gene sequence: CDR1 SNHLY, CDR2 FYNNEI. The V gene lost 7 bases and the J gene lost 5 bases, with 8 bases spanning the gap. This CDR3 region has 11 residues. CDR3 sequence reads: CASTKFTEAFF. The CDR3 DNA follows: TGTGCCAGCACCAAATTTACTGAAGCTTTCTTT.

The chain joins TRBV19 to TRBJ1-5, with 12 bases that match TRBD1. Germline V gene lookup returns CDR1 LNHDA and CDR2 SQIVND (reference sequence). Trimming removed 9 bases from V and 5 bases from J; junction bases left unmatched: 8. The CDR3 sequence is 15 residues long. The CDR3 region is CASRRDRGLDQPQHF. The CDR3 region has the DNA TGTGCCAGCAGAAGGGACAGGGGGCTGGATCAGCCCCAGCATTTT.

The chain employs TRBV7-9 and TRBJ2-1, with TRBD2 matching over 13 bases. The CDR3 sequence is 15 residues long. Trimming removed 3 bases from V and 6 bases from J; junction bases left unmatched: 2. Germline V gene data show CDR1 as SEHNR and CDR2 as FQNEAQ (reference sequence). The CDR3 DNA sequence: TGTGCCAGCAGCTTCGGGACTAGCGGGATCAATGAGCAGTTCTTC. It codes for CASSFGTSGINEQFF. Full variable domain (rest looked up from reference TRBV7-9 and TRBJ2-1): DTGVSQNPRHKITKRGQNVTFRCDPISEHNRLYWYRQTLGQGPEFLTYFQNEAQLEKSRLLSDRFSAERPKGSFSTLEIQRTEQGDSAMYLCASSFGTSGINEQFFGPGTRLTVL.

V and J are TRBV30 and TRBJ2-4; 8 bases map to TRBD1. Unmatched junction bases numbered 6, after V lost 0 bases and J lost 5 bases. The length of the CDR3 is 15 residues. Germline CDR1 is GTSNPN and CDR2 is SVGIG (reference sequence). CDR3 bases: TGTGCCTGGAGTGTAGGGGGACAGGCTCAAAACATTCAGTACTTC. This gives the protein CAWSVGGQAQNIQYF.

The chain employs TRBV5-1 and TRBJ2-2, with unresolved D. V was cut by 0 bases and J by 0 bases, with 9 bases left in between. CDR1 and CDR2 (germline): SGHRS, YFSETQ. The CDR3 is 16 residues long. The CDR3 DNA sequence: TGCGCCAGCAGCTTGGTGGCATATCCGAACACCGGGGAGCTGTTTTTT. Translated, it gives CASSLVAYPNTGELFF.

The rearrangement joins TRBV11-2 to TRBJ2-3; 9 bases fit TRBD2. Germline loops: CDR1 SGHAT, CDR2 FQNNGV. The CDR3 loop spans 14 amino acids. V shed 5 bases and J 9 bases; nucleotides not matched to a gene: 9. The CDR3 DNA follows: TGTGCCAGCAGCGGGGTCGCGGGAGGGGGCACGCAGTATTTT. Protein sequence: CASSGVAGGGTQYF.

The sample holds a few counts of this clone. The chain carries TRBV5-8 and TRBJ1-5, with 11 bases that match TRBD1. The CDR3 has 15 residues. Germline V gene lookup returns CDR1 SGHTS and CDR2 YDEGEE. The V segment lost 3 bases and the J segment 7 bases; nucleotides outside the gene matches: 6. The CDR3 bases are TGTGCCAGCAGCTCGCCGGGACAGGGGGAACAGCCCCAGCATTTT. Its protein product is CASSSPGQGEQPQHF.

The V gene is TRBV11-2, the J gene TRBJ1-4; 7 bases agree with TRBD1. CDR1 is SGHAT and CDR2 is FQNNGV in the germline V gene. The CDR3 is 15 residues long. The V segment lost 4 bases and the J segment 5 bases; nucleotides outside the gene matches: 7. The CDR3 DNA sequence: TGTGCCAGCAGCTCCCGACAGGGCCCCAATGAAAAACTGTTTTTT. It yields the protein CASSSRQGPNEKLFF.

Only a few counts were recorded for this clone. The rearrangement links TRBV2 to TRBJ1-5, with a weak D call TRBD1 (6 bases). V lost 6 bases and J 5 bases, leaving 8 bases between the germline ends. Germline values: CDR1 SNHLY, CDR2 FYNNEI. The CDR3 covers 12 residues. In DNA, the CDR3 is TGTGCCAGCAGACAGGGAGATCAGCCCCAGCATTTT. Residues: CASRQGDQPQHF. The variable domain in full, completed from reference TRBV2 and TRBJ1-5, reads EPEVTQTPSHQVTQMGQEVILRCVPISNHLYFYWYRQILGQKVEFLVSFYNNEISEKSEIFDDQFSVERPDGSNFTLKIRSTKLEDSAMYFCASRQGDQPQHFGDGTRLSIL.

CDR3 amino acids: CATSPRQASYEQYF. In nucleotides, the CDR3 is TGTGCCACCAGCCCCCGACAGGCTTCCTACGAGCAGTACTTC. This rearrangement joins TRBV15 to TRBJ2-7; D possibly corresponds to TRBD1 (6 bases). Per germline, CDR1 LNHNV and CDR2 YYDKDF (reference sequence). There are 14 residues in the CDR3. Trimming took off 5 bases at V and 1 base at J, with 12 bases between the two ends.